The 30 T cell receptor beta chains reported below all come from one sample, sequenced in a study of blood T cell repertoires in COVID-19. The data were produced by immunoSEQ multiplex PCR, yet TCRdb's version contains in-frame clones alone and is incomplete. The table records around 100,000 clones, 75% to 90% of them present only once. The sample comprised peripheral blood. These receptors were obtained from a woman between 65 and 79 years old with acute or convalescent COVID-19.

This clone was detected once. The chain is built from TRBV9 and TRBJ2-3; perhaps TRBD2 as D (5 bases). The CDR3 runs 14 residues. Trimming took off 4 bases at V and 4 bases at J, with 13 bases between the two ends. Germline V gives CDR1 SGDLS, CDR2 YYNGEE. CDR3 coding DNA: TGTGCCAGCAGCTCCGTGATTAGCGCAGATACGCAGTATTTT. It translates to CASSSVISADTQYF.

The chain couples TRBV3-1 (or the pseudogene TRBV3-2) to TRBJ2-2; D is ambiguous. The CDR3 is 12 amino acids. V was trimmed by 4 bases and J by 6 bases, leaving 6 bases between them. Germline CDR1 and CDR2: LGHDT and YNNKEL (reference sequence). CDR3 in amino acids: CASSLVAGELFF. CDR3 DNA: TGTGCCAGCAGCCTAGTGGCCGGGGAGCTGTTTTTT.

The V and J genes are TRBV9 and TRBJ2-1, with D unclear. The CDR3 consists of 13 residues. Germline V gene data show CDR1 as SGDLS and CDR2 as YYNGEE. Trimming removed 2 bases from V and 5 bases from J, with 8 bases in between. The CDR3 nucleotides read TGTGCCAGCAGCGTCCTCACAGACAATGAGCAGTTCTTC. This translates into CASSVLTDNEQFF.

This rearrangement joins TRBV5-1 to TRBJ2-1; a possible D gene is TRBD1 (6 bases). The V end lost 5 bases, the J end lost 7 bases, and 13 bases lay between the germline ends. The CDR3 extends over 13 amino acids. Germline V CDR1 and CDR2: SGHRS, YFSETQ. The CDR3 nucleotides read TGCGCCAGCAGTCAGACAGGCGCGAATGAGCAGTTCTTC. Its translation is CASSQTGANEQFF.

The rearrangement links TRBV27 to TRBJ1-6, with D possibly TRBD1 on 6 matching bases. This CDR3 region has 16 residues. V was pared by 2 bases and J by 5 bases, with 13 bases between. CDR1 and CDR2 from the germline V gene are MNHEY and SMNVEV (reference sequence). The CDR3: CASSLGGQLNNSPLHF. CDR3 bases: TGTGCCAGCAGTTTAGGAGGACAGCTCAATAATTCACCCCTCCACTTT.

The CDR3: CASSQGGHQPELFF. CDR3 sequence (DNA): TGTGCCAGCAGCCAAGGAGGACACCAACCGGAACTGTTTTTT. This rearrangement joins TRBV3-1 (or the pseudogene TRBV3-2) to TRBJ1-4; D might be TRBD1 (5 bases). The CDR3 sequence is 14 residues long. Per the germline V gene, CDR1 is LGHDT and CDR2 is YNNKEL (reference sequence). V was pared by 1 base and J by 12 bases, with 15 bases between.

The CDR3 coding sequence is TGTGCCAGCAGTCACGGGCAGGGGGACTATGGCTACACCTTC. This codes for CASSHGQGDYGYTF. The chain is built from TRBV6-6 and TRBJ1-2; TRBD1 aligns across 7 bases. Germline V gene lookup returns CDR1 MNHNY and CDR2 SVGAGI (reference sequence). V lost 5 bases and J lost 3; bases outside the gene matches: 6. The CDR3 sequence is 14 residues long.

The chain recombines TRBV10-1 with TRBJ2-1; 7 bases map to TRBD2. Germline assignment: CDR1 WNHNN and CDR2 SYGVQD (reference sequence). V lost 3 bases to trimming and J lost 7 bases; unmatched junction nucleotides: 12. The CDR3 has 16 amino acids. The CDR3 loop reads CASSDRGGRSLNEQFF. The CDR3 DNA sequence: TGCGCCAGCAGTGACCGGGGCGGGAGAAGTTTGAATGAGCAGTTCTTC.

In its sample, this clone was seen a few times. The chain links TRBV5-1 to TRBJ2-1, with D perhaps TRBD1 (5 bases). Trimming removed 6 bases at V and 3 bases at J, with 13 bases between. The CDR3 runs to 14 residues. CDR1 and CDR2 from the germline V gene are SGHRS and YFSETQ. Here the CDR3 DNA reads TGCGCCAGCAATTATGGGGCCAACTACAATGAGCAGTTCTTC. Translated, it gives CASNYGANYNEQFF.

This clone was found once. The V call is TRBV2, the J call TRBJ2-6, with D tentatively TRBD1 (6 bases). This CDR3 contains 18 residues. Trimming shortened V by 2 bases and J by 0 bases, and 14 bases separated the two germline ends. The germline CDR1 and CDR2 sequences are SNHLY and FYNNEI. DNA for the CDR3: TGTGCCAGCAGTGAATCCGGGACACGGGGCTCTGGGGCCAACGTCCTGACTTTC. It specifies CASSESGTRGSGANVLTF.

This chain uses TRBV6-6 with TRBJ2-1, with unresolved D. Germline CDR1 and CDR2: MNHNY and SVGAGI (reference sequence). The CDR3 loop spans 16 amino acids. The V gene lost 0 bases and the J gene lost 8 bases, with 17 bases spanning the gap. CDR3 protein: CASSYSARQRSDEQFF. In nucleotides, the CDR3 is TGTGCCAGCAGTTACTCTGCGCGCCAAAGGAGCGATGAGCAGTTCTTC.

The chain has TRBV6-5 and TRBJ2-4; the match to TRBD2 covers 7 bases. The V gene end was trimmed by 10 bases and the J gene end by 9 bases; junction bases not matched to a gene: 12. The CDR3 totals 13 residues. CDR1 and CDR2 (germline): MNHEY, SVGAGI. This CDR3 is CATRMGGVRIQYF. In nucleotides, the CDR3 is TGTGCCACCAGGATGGGGGGGGTACGCATTCAGTACTTC.

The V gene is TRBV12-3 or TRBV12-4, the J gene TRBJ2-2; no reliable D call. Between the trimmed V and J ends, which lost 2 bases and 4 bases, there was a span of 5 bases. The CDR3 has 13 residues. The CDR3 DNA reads TGTGCCAGCAGTTTATTCTCCACCGGGGAGCTGTTTTTT. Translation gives CASSLFSTGELFF.

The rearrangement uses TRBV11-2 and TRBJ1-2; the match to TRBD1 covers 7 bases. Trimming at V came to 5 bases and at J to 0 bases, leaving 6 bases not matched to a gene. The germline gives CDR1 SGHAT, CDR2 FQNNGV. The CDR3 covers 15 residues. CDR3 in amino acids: CASSPDRSSNYGYTF. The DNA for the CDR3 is TGTGCCAGCAGCCCGGACAGGTCCTCTAACTATGGCTACACCTTC.

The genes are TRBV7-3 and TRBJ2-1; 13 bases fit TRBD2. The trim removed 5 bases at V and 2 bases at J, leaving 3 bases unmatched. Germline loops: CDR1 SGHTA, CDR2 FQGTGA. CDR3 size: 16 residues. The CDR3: CASSRTSGGAYNEQFF. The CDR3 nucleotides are TGTGCCAGCAGCCGAACTAGCGGGGGGGCCTACAATGAGCAGTTCTTC. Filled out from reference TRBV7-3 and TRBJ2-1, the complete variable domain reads GAGVSQTPSNKVTEKGKYVELRCDPISGHTALYWYRQSLGQGPEFLIYFQGTGAADDSGLPNDRFFAVRPEGSVSTLKIQRTERGDSAVYLCASSRTSGGAYNEQFFGPGTRLTVL.

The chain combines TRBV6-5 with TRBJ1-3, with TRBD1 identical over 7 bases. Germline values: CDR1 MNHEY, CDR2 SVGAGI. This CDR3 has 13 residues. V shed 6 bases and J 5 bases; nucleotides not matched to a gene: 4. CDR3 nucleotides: TGTGCCAGCAGACCGGGACAGAGAAACACCATATATTTT. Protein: CASRPGQRNTIYF.

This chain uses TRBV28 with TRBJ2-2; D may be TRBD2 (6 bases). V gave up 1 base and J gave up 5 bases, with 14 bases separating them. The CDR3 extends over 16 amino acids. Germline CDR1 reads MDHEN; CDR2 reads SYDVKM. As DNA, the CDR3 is TGTGCCAGCAGTTTATTAGCGGTGGGGAGGACCGGGGAGCTGTTTTTT. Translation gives CASSLLAVGRTGELFF.

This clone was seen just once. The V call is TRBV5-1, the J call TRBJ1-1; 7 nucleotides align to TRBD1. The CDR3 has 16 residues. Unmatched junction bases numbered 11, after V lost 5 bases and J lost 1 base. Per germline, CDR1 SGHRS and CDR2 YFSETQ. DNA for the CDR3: TGCGCCAGCAGTCCTTTTGCAGGGGGACGGAACACTGAAGCTTTCTTT. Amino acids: CASSPFAGGRNTEAFF.

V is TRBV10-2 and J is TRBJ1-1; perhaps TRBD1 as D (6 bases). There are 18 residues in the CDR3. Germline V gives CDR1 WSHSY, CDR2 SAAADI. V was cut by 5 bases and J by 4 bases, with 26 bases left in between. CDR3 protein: CASSYLGGRTGLGTEAFF. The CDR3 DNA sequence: TGCGCCAGCAGTTACCTAGGGGGTCGGACCGGGTTGGGCACTGAAGCTTTCTTT.

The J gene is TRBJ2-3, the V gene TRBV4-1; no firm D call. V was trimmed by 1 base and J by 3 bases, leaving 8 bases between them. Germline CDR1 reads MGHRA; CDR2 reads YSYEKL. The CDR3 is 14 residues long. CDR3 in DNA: TGCGCCAGCAGCCAAGTTGCGGCTACAGATACGCAGTATTTT. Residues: CASSQVAATDTQYF.

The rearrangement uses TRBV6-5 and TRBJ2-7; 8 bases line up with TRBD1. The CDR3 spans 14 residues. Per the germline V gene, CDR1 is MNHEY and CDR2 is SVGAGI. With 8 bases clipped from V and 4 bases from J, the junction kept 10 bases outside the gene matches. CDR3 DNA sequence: TGTGCCAGCGGTAAGGACAGGGCAAAATACGAGCAGTACTTC. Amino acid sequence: CASGKDRAKYEQYF.

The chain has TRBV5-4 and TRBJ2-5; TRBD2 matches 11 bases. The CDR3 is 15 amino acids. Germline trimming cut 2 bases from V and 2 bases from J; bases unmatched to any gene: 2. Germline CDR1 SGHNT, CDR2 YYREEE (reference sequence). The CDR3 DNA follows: TGTGCCAGCAGCTTTGGGACTAGCGGACAAGAGACCCAGTACTTC. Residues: CASSFGTSGQETQYF.

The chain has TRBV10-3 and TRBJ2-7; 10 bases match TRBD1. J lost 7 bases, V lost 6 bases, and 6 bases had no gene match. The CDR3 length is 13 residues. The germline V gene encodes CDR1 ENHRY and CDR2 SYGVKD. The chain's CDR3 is CAISPDRGGEQYF. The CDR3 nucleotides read TGTGCCATCAGCCCGGACAGGGGGGGTGAGCAGTACTTC.

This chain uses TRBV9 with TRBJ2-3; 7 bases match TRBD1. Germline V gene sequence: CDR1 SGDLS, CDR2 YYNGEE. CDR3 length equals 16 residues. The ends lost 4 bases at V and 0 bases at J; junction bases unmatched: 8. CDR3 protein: CASSPPGGLSTDTQYF. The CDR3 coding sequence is TGTGCCAGCAGCCCTCCAGGGGGTCTAAGCACAGATACGCAGTATTTT.

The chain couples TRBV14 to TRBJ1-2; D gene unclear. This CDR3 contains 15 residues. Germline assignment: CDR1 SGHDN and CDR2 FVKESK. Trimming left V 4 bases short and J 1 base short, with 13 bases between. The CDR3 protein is CASSPAVGINYGYTF. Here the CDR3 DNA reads TGTGCCAGCAGCCCGGCGGTAGGAATTAACTATGGCTACACCTTC.

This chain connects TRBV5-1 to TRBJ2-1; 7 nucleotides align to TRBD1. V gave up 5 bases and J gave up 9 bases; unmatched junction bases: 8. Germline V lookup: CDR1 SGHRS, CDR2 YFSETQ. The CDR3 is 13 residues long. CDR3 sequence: CASRPPTGFEQFF. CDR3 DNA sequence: TGCGCCAGCAGGCCCCCGACAGGGTTTGAGCAGTTCTTC.

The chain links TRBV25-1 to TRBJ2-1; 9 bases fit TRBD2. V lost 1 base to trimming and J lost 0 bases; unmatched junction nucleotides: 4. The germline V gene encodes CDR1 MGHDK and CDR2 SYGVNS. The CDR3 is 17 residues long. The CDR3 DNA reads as TGTGCCAGCAGTGAATTGGGTAGCGGGAGCTCCTACAATGAGCAGTTCTTC. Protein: CASSELGSGSSYNEQFF. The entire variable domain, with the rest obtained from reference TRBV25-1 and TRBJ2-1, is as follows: EADIYQTPRYLVIGTGKKITLECSQTMGHDKMYWYQQDPGMELHLIHYSYGVNSTEKGDLSSESTVSRIRTEHFPLTLESARPSHTSQYLCASSELGSGSSYNEQFFGPGTRLTVL.

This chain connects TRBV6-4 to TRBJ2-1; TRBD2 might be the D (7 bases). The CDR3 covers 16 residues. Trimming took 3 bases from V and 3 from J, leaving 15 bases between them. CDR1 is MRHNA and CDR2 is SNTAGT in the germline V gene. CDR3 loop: CASSEVGGGHYNEQFF. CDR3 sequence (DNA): TGTGCCAGCAGTGAGGTTGGCGGGGGACACTACAATGAGCAGTTCTTC.

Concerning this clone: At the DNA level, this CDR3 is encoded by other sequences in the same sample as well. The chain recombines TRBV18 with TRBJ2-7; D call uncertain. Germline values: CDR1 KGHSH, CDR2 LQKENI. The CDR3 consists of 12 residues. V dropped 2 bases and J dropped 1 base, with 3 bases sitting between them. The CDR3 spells CASSPESYEQYF. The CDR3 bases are TGTGCCAGCTCACCAGAGTCCTACGAGCAGTACTTC.

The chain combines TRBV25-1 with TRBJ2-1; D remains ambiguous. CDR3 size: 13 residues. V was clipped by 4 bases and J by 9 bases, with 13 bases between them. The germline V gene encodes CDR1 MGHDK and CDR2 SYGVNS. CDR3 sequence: CASSGPAPGEQFF. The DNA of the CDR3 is TGTGCCAGCAGTGGTCCTGCACCCGGTGAGCAGTTCTTC.